This T cell receptor (beta chain) stems from a study of T-cell reconstitution after alpha-beta-depleted transplantation in children. This clonotype was picked up many times. The CDR3 contains 16 residues. Germline V gene sequence: CDR1 SNHLY, CDR2 FYNNEI. Trimming shortened V by 3 bases and J by 2 bases, and 13 bases separated the two germline ends. Unique molecular identifiers were built into the TCRbeta library. TCRdb passed the PCR reads through MiXCR, listing each CDR3 protein once. Counted here are some 200,000 distinct CDR3 sequences, approximately 9.9% occurring once; the ten biggest clones make up 5.1%.

This TCR derives from a human donor who donated a stem cell graft to a child with SCID. This chain connects TRBV2 to TRBJ1-4; no definite D call. The sequencing used PBMCs from the stem cell graft donor, collected from the stem cell graft. CDR3 protein: CASSDGGWTTNEKLFF. The CDR3 nucleotides are TGTGCCAGCAGTGACGGAGGGTGGACCACTAATGAAAAACTGTTTTTT.